This TCR beta chain came from a study of T cell responses to AZD1222 COVID-19 vaccine. The overall study: Second-dose timings of about 4 or about 12 weeks were pooled.

Profiling relied on immunoSEQ multiplex PCR, and the TCRdb table lists in-frame clones only, not all of them. The sample lists 96,000 or so clones, around 89% occurring once. With respect to this clone: Its antigen is not known.

Germline CDR1 and CDR2: SGHRS and YFSETQ. V dropped 0 bases and J dropped 0 bases, with 7 bases sitting between them. CDR3 size: 15 residues. General study findings and limits: Clonal diversity was possibly underestimated; the donors were predominantly white British and more often female. Baseline seropositives among AZD1222 recipients totaled only five to seven. Repertoire sampling happened only post peak T cell response.

The chain carries TRBV5-1 and TRBJ2-1; D is uncertain. The receptor was isolated from an adult in good health. Sequencing was performed on peripheral blood, taken on day 0 of AZD1222 vaccination. The CDR3 is CASSLVSVSYNEQFF. CDR3 in DNA: TGCGCCAGCAGCTTGGTCTCGGTCTCCTACAATGAGCAGTTCTTC.